These T cell receptor beta chains were read from a single sample in a study of blood T cell repertoires in COVID-19. Assay: immunoSEQ multiplex PCR; the TCRdb copy retains only in-frame clones and omits some. This sample carries roughly 70,000 clones, approximately 90% of them seen once, and the ten largest clones take 2% to 3%. Sequences were obtained from peripheral blood. Receptor source: a middle-aged man with COVID-19, enrolled during active disease. CDR3s include the opening cysteine and the closing phenylalanine or tryptophan. The order of the fields is V gene, clone size, J gene, D gene, CDR3 protein, CDR3 DNA. D genes are given only for firm matches. Clone size appears in some rows only: once, few, many, or a class for an expanded clone.

v_call: TRBV4-1
clone_size: once
j_call: TRBJ1-6
d_call: TRBD1
cdr3_aa: CASSQGKGTGVSPLHF
cdr3_nt: TGCGCCAGCAGCCAGGGTAAAGGGACAGGGGTTTCACCCCTCCACTTT

v_call: TRBV5-4
clone_size: once
j_call: TRBJ2-5
d_call: NA
cdr3_aa: CASSLSGAGIGETQYF
cdr3_nt: TGTGCCAGCAGCTTGTCGGGTGCAGGGATCGGAGAGACCCAGTACTTC

v_call: TRBV18
clone_size: NA
j_call: TRBJ2-2
d_call: NA
cdr3_aa: CASSPPSRGGTGELFF
cdr3_nt: TGTGCCAGCTCACCACCGTCCAGGGGAGGGACCGGGGAGCTGTTTTTT

v_call: TRBV18
clone_size: few
j_call: TRBJ2-1
d_call: NA
cdr3_aa: CASSRLRSYNEQFF
cdr3_nt: TGTGCCAGCTCACGATTACGGTCCTACAATGAGCAGTTCTTC

v_call: TRBV19
clone_size: NA
j_call: TRBJ1-2
d_call: NA
cdr3_aa: CASSRAGRVYGYTF
cdr3_nt: TGTGCCAGTAGTAGGGCGGGCAGAGTCTATGGCTACACCTTC

v_call: TRBV19
clone_size: once
j_call: TRBJ2-1
d_call: NA
cdr3_aa: CASSISPPGGRSYNEQFF
cdr3_nt: TGTGCCAGTAGTATCTCCCCGCCTGGCGGTCGATCCTACAATGAGCAGTTCTTC

v_call: TRBV9
clone_size: NA
j_call: TRBJ2-6
d_call: TRBD1
cdr3_aa: CASSVYQGAGANVLTF
cdr3_nt: TGTGCCAGCAGCGTATATCAGGGGGCTGGGGCCAACGTCCTGACTTTC

v_call: TRBV6-5
clone_size: NA
j_call: TRBJ2-1
d_call: NA
cdr3_aa: CASSYGSSSYNEQFF
cdr3_nt: TGTGCCAGCAGTTACGGGAGTAGCTCCTACAATGAGCAGTTCTTC

v_call: TRBV11-2
clone_size: NA
j_call: TRBJ2-7
d_call: NA
cdr3_aa: CASSARRGRYEQYF
cdr3_nt: TGTGCCAGCAGCGCTAGGCGAGGGCGATACGAGCAGTACTTC

v_call: TRBV19
clone_size: NA
j_call: TRBJ2-1
d_call: NA
cdr3_aa: CARNYLRFF
cdr3_nt: TGTGCCAGAAACTATCTTCGGTTCTTC

v_call: TRBV20-1
clone_size: NA
j_call: TRBJ1-1
d_call: NA
cdr3_aa: CSASRGEDTEAFF
cdr3_nt: TGCAGTGCTAGTAGGGGCGAGGACACTGAAGCTTTCTTT

v_call: TRBV29-1
clone_size: NA
j_call: TRBJ2-2
d_call: TRBD2
cdr3_aa: CSVGEREWTGELFF
cdr3_nt: TGCAGCGTTGGGGAGCGGGAGTGGACCGGGGAGCTGTTTTTT

v_call: TRBV6-1
clone_size: NA
j_call: TRBJ2-1
d_call: TRBD1
cdr3_aa: CASSERGLPNNEQFF
cdr3_nt: TGTGCCAGCAGTGAAAGGGGGCTCCCGAACAATGAGCAGTTCTTC

v_call: TRBV7-3
clone_size: NA
j_call: TRBJ2-1
d_call: TRBD2
cdr3_aa: CASSFMPLAGSSSYNEQFF
cdr3_nt: TGTGCCAGCAGCTTTATGCCACTAGCGGGGTCGAGCTCCTACAATGAGCAGTTCTTC

v_call: TRBV20-1
clone_size: NA
j_call: TRBJ1-2
d_call: TRBD1
cdr3_aa: CSASRDRGPDGYTF
cdr3_nt: TGCAGTGCTAGTAGGGACAGGGGCCCTGATGGCTACACCTTC

v_call: TRBV7-8
clone_size: NA
j_call: TRBJ2-1
d_call: NA
cdr3_aa: CASSFLAYNEQFF
cdr3_nt: TGTGCCAGCAGCTTCCTTGCCTACAATGAGCAGTTCTTC